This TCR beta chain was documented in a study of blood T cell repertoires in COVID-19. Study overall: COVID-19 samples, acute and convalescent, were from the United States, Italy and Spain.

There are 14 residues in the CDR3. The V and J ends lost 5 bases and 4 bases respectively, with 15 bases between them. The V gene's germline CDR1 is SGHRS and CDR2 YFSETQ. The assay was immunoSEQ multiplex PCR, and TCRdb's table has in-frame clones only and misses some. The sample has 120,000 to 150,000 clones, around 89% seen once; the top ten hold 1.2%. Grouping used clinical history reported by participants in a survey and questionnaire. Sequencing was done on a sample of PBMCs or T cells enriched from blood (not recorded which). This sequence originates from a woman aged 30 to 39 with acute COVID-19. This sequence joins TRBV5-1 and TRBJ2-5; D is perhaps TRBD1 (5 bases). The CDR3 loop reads CASSKGQLAETQYF. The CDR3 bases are TGCGCCAGCAGTAAGGGGCAGTTGGCAGAGACCCAGTACTTC.